The rows below give T cell receptor beta chains drawn from one sample of a study of blood T cells in healthy people across ages. Using its own MiXCR run on the 5' RACE reads, TCRdb lists one record per CDR3 protein. The sample lists 850,000 to 1,100,000 distinct CDR3 sequences; approximately 38% were seen once. Sequencing was carried out using blood. The receptors shown here come from a man between 18 and 35 years old in good health. Both conserved end residues are part of each CDR3. Clone size appears in some rows only: once, few, many, or a class for an expanded clone.

TRBV2 . CACTSGTTNEKLFF
TRBV20-1 . CSASKVGYGYTF
TRBV2 . CASTSRGRPNTEAFF
TRBV3-1 few CASSQRQDNSPLHF
TRBV20-1 few CSARDIRGGNEKLFF
TRBV4-2 . CASSQETRVLSFSPLHF
TRBV11-2 . CASSLGPHKRRYF
TRBV6-5 few CASSTTSYNSPLHF
TRBV7-9 . CASSFDNVGNQPQHF
TRBV2 . CASTARVEGPTNRYHEQYF
TRBV29-1 . CSVGQGINTEAFF
TRBV5-5 many CASNDVGQGATDTQYF
TRBV6-6 . CVSSYQGAREKLFF
TRBV5-6 . CASSPDRGPLLYEQYF
TRBV4-2 . CASSWEEGNEKLFF
TRBV5-6 many CASSFFLGTLSTDTQYF
TRBV20-1 . CSAEGRTRYEQYF
TRBV12-3/TRBV12-4 . CASSSRDEYEQYF
TRBV19 . CASSVDSGGPYNEQYF
TRBV7-9 . CVSSLDGQNYGYTF
TRBV27 . CASSSRLAGSSYNEQFF
TRBV9 . CASSPRITGGTDTQYF
TRBV14 . CASSQDMGTGNTQYF
TRBV10-3 few CAISENEGGYEQYF
TRBV20-1 . CSALASGYTEAFF
TRBV3-1 few CASDLAGGRETQYF
TRBV21-1 . CASSKGVYISYEQYF